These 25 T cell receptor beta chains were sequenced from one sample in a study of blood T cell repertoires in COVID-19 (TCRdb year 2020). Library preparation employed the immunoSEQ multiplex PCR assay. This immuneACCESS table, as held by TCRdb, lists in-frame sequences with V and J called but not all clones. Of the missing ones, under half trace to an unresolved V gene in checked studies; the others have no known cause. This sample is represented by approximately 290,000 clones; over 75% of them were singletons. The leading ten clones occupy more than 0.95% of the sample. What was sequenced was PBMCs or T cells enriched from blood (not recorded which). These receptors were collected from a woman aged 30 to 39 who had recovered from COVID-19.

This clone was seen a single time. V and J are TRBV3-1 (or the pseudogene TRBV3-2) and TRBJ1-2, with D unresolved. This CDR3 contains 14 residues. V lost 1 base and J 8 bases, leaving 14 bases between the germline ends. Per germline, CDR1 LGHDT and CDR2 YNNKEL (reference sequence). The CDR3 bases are TGTGCCAGCAGCCAAGTCCGAGGATCGTCGGGCTACACCTTC. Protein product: CASSQVRGSSGYTF.

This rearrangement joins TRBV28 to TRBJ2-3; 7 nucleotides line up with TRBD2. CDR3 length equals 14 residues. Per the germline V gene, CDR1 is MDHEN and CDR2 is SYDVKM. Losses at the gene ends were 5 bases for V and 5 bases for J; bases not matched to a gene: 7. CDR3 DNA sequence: TGTGCCAGCAGTGGGCTAGCGGTGGAAGATACGCAGTATTTT. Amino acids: CASSGLAVEDTQYF.

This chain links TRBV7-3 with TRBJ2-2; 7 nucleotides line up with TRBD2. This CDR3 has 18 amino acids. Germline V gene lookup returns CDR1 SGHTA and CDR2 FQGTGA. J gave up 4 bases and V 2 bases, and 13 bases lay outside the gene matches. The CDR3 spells CASSLALGGRGRTGELFF. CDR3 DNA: TGTGCCAGCAGCTTAGCTCTAGGCGGGAGAGGTCGCACCGGGGAGCTGTTTTTT.

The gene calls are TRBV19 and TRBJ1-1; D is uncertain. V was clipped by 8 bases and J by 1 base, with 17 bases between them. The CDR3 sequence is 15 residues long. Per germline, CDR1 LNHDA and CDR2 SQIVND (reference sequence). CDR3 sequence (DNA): TGTGCCAGTCAAGGTCTCGACTCGGGGAACACTGAAGCTTTCTTT. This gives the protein CASQGLDSGNTEAFF. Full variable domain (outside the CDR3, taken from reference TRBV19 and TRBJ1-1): DGGITQSPKYLFRKEGQNVTLSCEQNLNHDAMYWYRQDPGQGLRLIYYSQIVNDFQKGDIAEGYSVSREKKESFPLTVTSAQKNPTAFYLCASQGLDSGNTEAFFGQGTRLTVV.

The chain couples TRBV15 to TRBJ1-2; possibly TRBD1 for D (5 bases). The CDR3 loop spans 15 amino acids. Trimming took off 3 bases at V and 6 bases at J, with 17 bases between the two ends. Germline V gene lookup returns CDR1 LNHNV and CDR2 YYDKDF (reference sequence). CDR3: CATSRDVGVDDGYTF. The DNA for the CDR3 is TGTGCCACCAGCAGGGACGTAGGGGTGGACGATGGCTACACCTTC.

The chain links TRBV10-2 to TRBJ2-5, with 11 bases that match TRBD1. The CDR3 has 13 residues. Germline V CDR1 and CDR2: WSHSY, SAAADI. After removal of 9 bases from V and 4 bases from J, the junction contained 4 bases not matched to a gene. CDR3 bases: TGCGCCAGTAGGGGACAGGGGGGAGAGACCCAGTACTTC. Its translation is CASRGQGGETQYF.

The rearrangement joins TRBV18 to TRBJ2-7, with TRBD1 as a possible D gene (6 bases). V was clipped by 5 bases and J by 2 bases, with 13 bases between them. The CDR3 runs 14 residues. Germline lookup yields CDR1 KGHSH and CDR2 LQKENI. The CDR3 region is CASSLTGNAYEQYF. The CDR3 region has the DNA TGTGCCAGCTCATTGACAGGAAATGCCTACGAGCAGTACTTC. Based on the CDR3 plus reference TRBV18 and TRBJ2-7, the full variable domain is NAGVMQNPRHLVRRRGQEARLRCSPMKGHSHVYWYRQLPEEGLKFMVYLQKENIIDESGMPKERFSAEFPKEGPSILRIQQVVRGDSAAYFCASSLTGNAYEQYFGPGTRLTVT.

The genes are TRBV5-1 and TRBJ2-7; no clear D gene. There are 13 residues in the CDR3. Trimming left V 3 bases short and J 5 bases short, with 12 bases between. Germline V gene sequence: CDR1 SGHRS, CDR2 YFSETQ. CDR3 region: CASSSHEKDEQYF. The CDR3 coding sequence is TGCGCCAGCAGCTCCCATGAGAAAGACGAGCAGTACTTC.

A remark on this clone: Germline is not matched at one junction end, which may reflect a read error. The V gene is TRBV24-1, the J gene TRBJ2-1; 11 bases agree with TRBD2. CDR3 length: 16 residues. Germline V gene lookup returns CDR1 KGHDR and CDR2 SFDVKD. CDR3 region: CVTSDFSGRAGNEQFF. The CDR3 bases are TGTGTCACCAGTGACTTTAGCGGGAGGGCCGGGAATGAGCAGTTCTTC.

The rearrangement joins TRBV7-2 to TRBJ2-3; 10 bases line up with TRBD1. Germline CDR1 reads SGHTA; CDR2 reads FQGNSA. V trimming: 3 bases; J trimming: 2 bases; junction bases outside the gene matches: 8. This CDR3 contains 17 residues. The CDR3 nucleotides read TGTGCCAGCAGCTTCCAGACAGGGGGCCTTACCACAGATACGCAGTATTTT. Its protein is CASSFQTGGLTTDTQYF.

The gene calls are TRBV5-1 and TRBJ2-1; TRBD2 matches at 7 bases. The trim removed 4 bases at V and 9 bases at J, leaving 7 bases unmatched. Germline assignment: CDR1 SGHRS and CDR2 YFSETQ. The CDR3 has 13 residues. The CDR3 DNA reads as TGCGCCAGCAGCCCGGGAGGTGTTGGTGAGCAGTTCTTC. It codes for CASSPGGVGEQFF.

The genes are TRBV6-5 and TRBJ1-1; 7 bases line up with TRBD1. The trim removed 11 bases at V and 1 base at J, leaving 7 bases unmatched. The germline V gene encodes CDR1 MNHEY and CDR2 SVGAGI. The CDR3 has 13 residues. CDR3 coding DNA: TGTGCCGCCGGCTGGGACAGGAACACTGAAGCTTTCTTT. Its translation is CAAGWDRNTEAFF.

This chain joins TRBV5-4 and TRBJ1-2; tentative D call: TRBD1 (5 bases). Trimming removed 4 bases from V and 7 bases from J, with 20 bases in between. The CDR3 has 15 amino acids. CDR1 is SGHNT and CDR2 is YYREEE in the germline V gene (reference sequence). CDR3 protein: CASSPGGVSPSGYTF. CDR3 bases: TGTGCCAGCAGCCCGGGGGGGGTGTCTCCCTCTGGCTACACCTTC.

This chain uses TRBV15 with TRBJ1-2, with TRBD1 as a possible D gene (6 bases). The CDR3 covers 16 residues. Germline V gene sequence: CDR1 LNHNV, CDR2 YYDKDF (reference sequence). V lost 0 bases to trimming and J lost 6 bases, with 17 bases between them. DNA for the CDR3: TGTGCCACCAGCAGAGATCGTGATGGGGGCTTCGATGGCTACACCTTC. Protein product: CATSRDRDGGFDGYTF. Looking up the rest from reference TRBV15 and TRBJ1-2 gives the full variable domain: DAMVIQNPRYQVTQFGKPVTLSCSQTLNHNVMYWYQQKSSQAPKLLFHYYDKDFNNEADTPDNFQSRRPNTSFCFLDIRSPGLGDTAMYLCATSRDRDGGFDGYTFGSGTRLTVV.

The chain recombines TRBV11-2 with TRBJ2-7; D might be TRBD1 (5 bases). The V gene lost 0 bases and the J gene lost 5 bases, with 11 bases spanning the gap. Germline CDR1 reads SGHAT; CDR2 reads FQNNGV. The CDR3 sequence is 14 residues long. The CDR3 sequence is CASSLEPTGHEQYF. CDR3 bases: TGTGCCAGCAGCTTAGAGCCCACAGGCCACGAGCAGTACTTC.

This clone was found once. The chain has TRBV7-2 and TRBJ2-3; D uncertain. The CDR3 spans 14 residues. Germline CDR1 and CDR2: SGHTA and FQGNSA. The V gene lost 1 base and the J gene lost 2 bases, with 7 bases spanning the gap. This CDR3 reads CASSLGPNTDTQYF. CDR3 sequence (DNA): TGTGCCAGCAGCTTAGGGCCCAACACAGATACGCAGTATTTT.

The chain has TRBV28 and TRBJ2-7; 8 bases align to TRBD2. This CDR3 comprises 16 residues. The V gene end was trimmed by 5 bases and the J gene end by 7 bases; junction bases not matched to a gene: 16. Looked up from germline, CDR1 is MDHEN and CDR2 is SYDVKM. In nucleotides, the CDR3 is TGTGCCAGCAGTCAAACCCCTCGAGCGGGGGCTTGGGAGCAGTACTTC. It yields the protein CASSQTPRAGAWEQYF.

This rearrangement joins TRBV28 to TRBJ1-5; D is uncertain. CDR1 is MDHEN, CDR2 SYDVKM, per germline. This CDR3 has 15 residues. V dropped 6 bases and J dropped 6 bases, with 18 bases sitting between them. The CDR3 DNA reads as TGTGCCAGCAGCCAAGATCTACTAGTTGCTCAGCCCCAGCATTTT. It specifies CASSQDLLVAQPQHF. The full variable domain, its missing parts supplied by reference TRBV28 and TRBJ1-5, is DVKVTQSSRYLVKRTGEKVFLECVQDMDHENMFWYRQDPGLGLRLIYFSYDVKMKEKGDIPEGYSVSREKKERFSLILESASTNQTSMYLCASSQDLLVAQPQHFGDGTRLSIL.

CDR3 region: CASSLMASGSRMSDTQYF. DNA for the CDR3: TGTGCCAGCAGCTTAATGGCTAGCGGGAGCCGGATGTCAGATACGCAGTATTTT. V is TRBV7-2 and J is TRBJ2-3; 10 nucleotides line up with TRBD2. Germline assignment: CDR1 SGHTA and CDR2 FQGNSA. V gave up 2 bases and J gave up 4 bases; unmatched junction bases: 12. CDR3 length equals 18 residues.

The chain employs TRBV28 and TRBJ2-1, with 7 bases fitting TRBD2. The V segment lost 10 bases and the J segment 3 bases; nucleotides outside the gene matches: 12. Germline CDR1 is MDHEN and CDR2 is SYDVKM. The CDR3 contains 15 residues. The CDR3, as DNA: TGTGCCACCTGCGGCGGGAGCCTAATCTACAATGAGCAGTTCTTC. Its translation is CATCGGSLIYNEQFF.

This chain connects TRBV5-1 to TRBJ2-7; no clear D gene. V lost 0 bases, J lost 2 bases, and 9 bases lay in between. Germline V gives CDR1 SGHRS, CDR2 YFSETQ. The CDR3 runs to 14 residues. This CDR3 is CASSLGPTTYEQYF. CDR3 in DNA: TGCGCCAGCAGCTTGGGCCCCACTACCTACGAGCAGTACTTC.

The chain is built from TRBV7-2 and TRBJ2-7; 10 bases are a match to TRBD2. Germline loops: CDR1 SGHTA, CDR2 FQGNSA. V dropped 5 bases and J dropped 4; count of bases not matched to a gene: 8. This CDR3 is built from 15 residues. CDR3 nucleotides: TGTGCCAGCAGCACAAGCGGGAGGGGCTTTTACGAGCAGTACTTC. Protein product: CASSTSGRGFYEQYF.

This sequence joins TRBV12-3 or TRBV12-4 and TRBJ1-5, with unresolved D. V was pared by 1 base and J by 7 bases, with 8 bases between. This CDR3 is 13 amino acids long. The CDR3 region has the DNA TGTGCCAGCAGTTTAGAGTATGAGCAGCCCCAGCATTTT. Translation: CASSLEYEQPQHF.

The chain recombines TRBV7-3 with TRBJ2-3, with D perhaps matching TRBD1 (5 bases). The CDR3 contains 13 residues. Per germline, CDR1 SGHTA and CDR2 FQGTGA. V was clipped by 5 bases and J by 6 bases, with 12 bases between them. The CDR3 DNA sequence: TGTGCCAGCAGCCCTCAGGGTTGGGATACGCAGTATTTT. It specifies CASSPQGWDTQYF.

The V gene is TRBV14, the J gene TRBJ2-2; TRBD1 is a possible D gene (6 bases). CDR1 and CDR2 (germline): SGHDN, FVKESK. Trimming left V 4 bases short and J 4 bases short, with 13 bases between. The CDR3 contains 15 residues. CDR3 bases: TGTGCCAGCAGCCTTCGACAGGTCCCCACCGGGGAGCTGTTTTTT. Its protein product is CASSLRQVPTGELFF.